This TCR beta chain comes out of a study of CD8 T cells in Susac syndrome. The V and J ends lost 2 bases and 5 bases respectively, with 6 bases between them. The CDR3 has 12 amino acids. This clonotype was seen a handful of times. Its matching antigen is unknown. Random hexamers were used to reverse transcribe about 0.45 to 1 ug of RNA. A multiplex approach, immunoSEQ multiplex PCR, amplified TCR beta CDR3 across 54 Vbeta and 13 Jbeta. TCRdb ran MiXCR on the immunoSEQ multiplex PCR reads and lists one entry per CDR3 protein. Among about 210,000 distinct CDR3 sequences listed, over 90% were seen once. General observations from the study: The CD4+ T cell repertoires in Susac syndrome were not clonally expanded.

This TCR was recovered from a human donor with Susac syndrome. The gene calls are TRBV12-3 or TRBV12-4 and TRBJ1-1, with unresolved D. Specimen: CD4+ T cells from PBMCs. This CDR3 reads CASSLLGTEAFF. The CDR3 DNA sequence: TGTGCCAGCAGTTTACTGGGGACTGAAGCTTTCTTT.